These 13 T cell receptor beta chains came from one sample sequenced in a study of shared clonotypes between healthy human individuals. The table came from immunoSEQ multiplex PCR; TCRdb's copy has only in-frame clones and leaves some out. This sample has around 2.1 million clones, with nearly 97% found just once. Input material: naive CD4+ T cells sorted from blood. Subset reported: CD45RA+ positively selected. Receptors were obtained from a man between 18 and 29 years old in good health.

Written as DNA, the CDR3 is TGTGCCAGCAGCCACTCCTCGCCAGGGGGGATCTCATACGAGCAGTACTTC. Amino acid sequence: CASSHSSPGGISYEQYF. The genes are TRBV11-2 and TRBJ2-7; D is possibly TRBD1 (7 bases). Germline V CDR1 and CDR2: SGHAT, FQNNGV. The CDR3 consists of 17 residues. Trimming left V 5 bases short and J 4 bases short, with 24 bases between.

The rearrangement joins TRBV5-6 to TRBJ1-6; TRBD1 is a possible D gene (5 bases). This CDR3 has 13 amino acids. Germline CDR1 and CDR2: SGHDT and YYEEEE. V lost 4 bases to trimming and J lost 7 bases, with 9 bases between them. CDR3 nucleotides: TGTGCCAGCAGCCCCTCAGGGAATTCACCCCTCCACTTT. Translation: CASSPSGNSPLHF.

The chain recombines TRBV5-1 with TRBJ1-3; D is possibly TRBD1 (5 bases). The germline V gene encodes CDR1 SGHRS and CDR2 YFSETQ. CDR3 length: 17 amino acids. Trimming took off 4 bases at V and 0 bases at J, with 17 bases between the two ends. Here the CDR3 reads CASSLGGTESSGNTIYF. The CDR3 coding sequence is TGCGCCAGCAGCCTTGGCGGGACTGAGAGCTCTGGAAACACCATATATTTT.

This chain connects TRBV5-1 to TRBJ2-3; 10 nucleotides agree with TRBD2. Germline CDR1 and CDR2: SGHRS and YFSETQ. The V gene end was trimmed by 1 base and the J gene end by 0 bases; junction bases not matched to a gene: 2. This CDR3 contains 16 residues. CDR3 region: CASSLTSGISTDTQYF. The DNA for the CDR3 is TGCGCCAGCAGCTTGACTAGCGGGATAAGCACAGATACGCAGTATTTT.

The J gene is TRBJ2-7, the V gene TRBV6-5, with 9 bases lining up with TRBD2. The V gene end was trimmed by 0 bases and the J gene end by 5 bases; junction bases not matched to a gene: 8. Germline CDR1 reads MNHEY; CDR2 reads SVGAGI. The CDR3 totals 16 residues. The CDR3 region is CASSYSIPSGKNEQYF. For the CDR3, the DNA is TGTGCCAGCAGTTACTCGATTCCTAGCGGGAAGAACGAGCAGTACTTC.

The J gene is TRBJ1-1, the V gene TRBV5-4, with 7 positions matching TRBD1. This CDR3 has 16 residues. Germline CDR1 SGHNT, CDR2 YYREEE (reference sequence). With V trimmed by 2 bases and J by 1 base, 8 bases remained unmatched. CDR3 sequence reads: CASSFGQGEKNTEAFF. The DNA for the CDR3 is TGTGCCAGCAGCTTTGGCCAGGGGGAAAAGAACACTGAAGCTTTCTTT.

The chain couples TRBV28 to TRBJ2-5; tentative D call: TRBD1 (6 bases). The CDR3 loop spans 15 amino acids. Trimming pared 4 bases from V and 7 bases from J, leaving 19 bases between. Looked up from germline, CDR1 is MDHEN and CDR2 is SYDVKM. In nucleotides, the CDR3 is TGTGCCAGCAGTTCCTACACAGGGTTGAGGAGGACCCAGTACTTC. Encoded protein: CASSSYTGLRRTQYF.

This clone is a singleton in its sample. V is TRBV7-2 and J is TRBJ2-5; maybe TRBD2 (5 bases). The CDR3 sequence is 16 residues long. V was pared by 4 bases and J by 1 base, with 16 bases between. Germline lookup yields CDR1 SGHTA and CDR2 FQGNSA. The CDR3 DNA reads TGTGCCAGCAGCTCTAGTAGGCCTAGCAGCCAAGAGACCCAGTACTTC. It translates to CASSSSRPSSQETQYF.

This clone has only one observation. The chain couples TRBV6-5 to TRBJ1-3, with D possibly matching TRBD1 (5 bases). The V gene's germline CDR1 is MNHEY and CDR2 SVGAGI. Trimming shortened V by 7 bases and J by 4 bases, and 11 bases separated the two germline ends. This CDR3 spans 13 amino acids. The CDR3 region has the DNA TGTGCCAGCACCCAAGGGGTCGGAAACACCATATATTTT. Amino acid sequence: CASTQGVGNTIYF.

The chain employs TRBV30 and TRBJ1-5; TRBD1 matches at 12 bases. Germline lookup yields CDR1 GTSNPN and CDR2 SVGIG (reference sequence). The CDR3 loop spans 18 amino acids. V shed 0 bases and J 2 bases; nucleotides not matched to a gene: 8. This chain's CDR3 is CAWSVGGTGGYGNQPQHF. In DNA form, the CDR3 reads TGTGCCTGGAGTGTTGGGGGGACAGGGGGCTATGGCAATCAGCCCCAGCATTTT.

The chain joins TRBV28 to TRBJ1-4, with D possibly matching TRBD1 (6 bases). Between the trimmed V and J ends, which lost 6 bases and 4 bases, there was a span of 9 bases. The CDR3 totals 13 residues. Germline V gene sequence: CDR1 MDHEN, CDR2 SYDVKM. This CDR3 is CASRRGGNEKLFF. The DNA of the CDR3 is TGTGCCAGCAGACGAGGGGGTAATGAAAAACTGTTTTTT.

This clone came up once. The chain joins TRBV5-5 to TRBJ2-1; a possible D gene is TRBD1 (6 bases). The CDR3 extends over 15 amino acids. Trimming took 2 bases from V and 4 from J, leaving 13 bases between them. Germline V gene sequence: CDR1 SGHKS, CDR2 YYEKEE (reference sequence). The CDR3 DNA reads as TGTGCCAGCAGCTTAGGGCAGGGGATTTACAATGAGCAGTTCTTC. As protein: CASSLGQGIYNEQFF. Drawing the rest from reference TRBV5-5 and TRBJ2-1, the complete variable domain is DAGVTQSPTHLIKTRGQQVTLRCSPISGHKSVSWYQQVLGQGPQFIFQYYEKEERGRGNFPDRFSARQFPNYSSELNVNALLLGDSALYLCASSLGQGIYNEQFFGPGTRLTVL.

This clone was recorded only once. The DNA of the CDR3 is TGCAGCGTGACCCCGCGGGACACCCCAAAACTGTTTTTT. It specifies CSVTPRDTPKLFF. V and J are TRBV29-1 and TRBJ1-4; a weak D match, TRBD1 (6 bases). Germline lookup yields CDR1 SQVTM and CDR2 ANQGSEA. CDR3 length: 13 residues. Trimming removed 6 bases at V and 10 bases at J, with 18 bases between.